This T cell receptor (beta chain) was captured by sequencing in a study of beta chain features in type 1 diabetes listed by TCRdb under 2018. For the study in its entirety: Mean age, gender distribution, total cell number and subset yield did not differ between patients and healthy donors. A total of roughly 100 million sorted cells were examined across all samples, and the number of cells per subset was strongly correlated with RNA yield. The study compared TCRB repertoires of sorted circulating CD4+ T cell subsets between recently diagnosed type 1 diabetes patients and matched healthy donors. Regulatory and stem cell-like memory subsets were isolated from only 8 patients and about eight healthy donors, whereas naive and central memory subsets came from all 30 or so donors. Broad study findings and their caveats: Sequencing cDNA rather than genomic DNA could over-represent highly expressing activated cells, although activation and CD3 levels did not differ between groups. Shorter templates might be favored by PCR, yet because patient and control samples were amplified and corrected together, any such skew would affect both groups equally. Type 1 diabetes patients showed a moderate but significant shortening of TCRB CDR3 length in all four CD4+ subsets. Patients with type 1 diabetes made fewer insertions and deleted more nucleotides at VDJ recombination sites, implying thymic rearrangement abnormalities. Only small numbers of individuals were included in the HLA sub-analyses, which left unresolved whether HLA type had any influence on TCRB rearrangement. Naive, central memory and regulatory TCRB repertoires appeared to be more alike among patients than among healthy donors.

The entire isolated RNA was reverse transcribed using the High Capacity cDNA Reverse Transcription Kit, and thus expressed TCRB transcripts were sequenced. Deep immunoSEQ sequencing was applied to naive, central memory and regulatory T cell samples, giving an average of around 4 million total reads per sample. Sorted cells were lysed in RLT buffer, and RNA was extracted using DNase-treated RNeasy Micro or Mini kits according to cell number. To prevent cross-contamination, each cell subset was processed individually, whereas patient and healthy donor samples were processed jointly. TCRB sequences were amplified from cDNA with the immunoSEQ multiplex PCR, producing 87-bp fragments spanning the CDR3 region. Amplicons were sequenced on the Illumina HiSeq platform. Per the source publication's procedure: PCR bias was computationally corrected using synthetic template baselines, reads within Hamming distance 2 were collapsed, and singletons that could not be merged were discarded. By aligning reads against IMGT, V, D and J genes, CDR3 length, and insertions or deletions at six rearrangement sites were assigned. Within each subset, clonotype counts were normalized to sorted cell number, after which true diversity and Gini coefficients were computed with the tcR R package. The overlap coefficient, calculated on TCRB nucleotide sequences, was used to quantify repertoire sharing. The immuneACCESS repertoire file appears here via TCRdb, limited to in-frame rearrangements. These files lack a portion of the clones; in checked studies, under half of the deficit traces to unresolved V genes, and the cause of the others is not known. Clone size and the V and J calls come from that table; the DNA yielded D and trimming. The sample profile shows 150,000 to 190,000 clones; about 7.3% of them were found once. 0.55% to 0.65% of the sample is held by the ten biggest clonotypes.

Each donor gave one peripheral blood draw, averaging approximately 110 mL, which was collected into heparinised tubes. Using a panel that included CD45RO, CCR7, CD25, CD127, CD95 and CD27, naive, central memory, regulatory and stem cell-like memory CD4+ T cells were sorted on a BD FACSAria II. Purity was above 98% for every sorted population. PBMCs were isolated immediately by Lymphoprep density gradient centrifugation and stained directly without culture. To minimize batch effects, samples were stained and sorted in pairs, one healthy donor with one patient per experiment. About this clone itself: This clone's antigen is unknown. There are no base qualities to consult, and no much larger clone falls within one base.

From its cysteine to its phenylalanine, the CDR3 spans 13 amino acids. Kept here is only the CDR3 DNA, which spans 39 bases and is read in frame from base 1. CDR1 and CDR2, looked up from the germline V gene, are SNHLY and FYNNEI. Trimming at the junction amounts to 10 bases on V and 4 bases on J, and the germline ends lie 17 bases apart. This chain joins TRBV2 to TRBJ2-7; the D gene is possibly TRBD2, with 6 bases matching. The TCR sequence derives from a man aged 18 to 30 in good health. Material: central memory CD4+ T cells from blood. The CDR3 reads as follows: CATSGLLGYEQYF. The nucleotide sequence is TGTGCCACCTCGGGACTCCTTGGGTACGAGCAGTACTTC.